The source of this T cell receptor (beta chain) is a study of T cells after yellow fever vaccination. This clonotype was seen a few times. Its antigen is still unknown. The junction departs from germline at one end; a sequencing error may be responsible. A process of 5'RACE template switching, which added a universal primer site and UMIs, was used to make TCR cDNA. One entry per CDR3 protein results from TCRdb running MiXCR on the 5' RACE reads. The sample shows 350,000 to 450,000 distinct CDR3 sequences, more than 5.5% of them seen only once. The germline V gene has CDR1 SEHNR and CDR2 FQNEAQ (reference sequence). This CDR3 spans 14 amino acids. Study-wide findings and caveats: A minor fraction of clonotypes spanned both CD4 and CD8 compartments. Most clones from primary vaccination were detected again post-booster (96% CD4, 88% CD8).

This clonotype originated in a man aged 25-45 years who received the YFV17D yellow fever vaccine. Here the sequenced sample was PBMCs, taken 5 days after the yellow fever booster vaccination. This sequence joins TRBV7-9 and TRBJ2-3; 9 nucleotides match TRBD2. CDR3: CASSSGTSKDTQYF. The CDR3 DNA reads TGTGCCAGCAGCTCAGGGACTAGCAAAGATACGCAGTATTTT.